Listed below are T cell receptor beta chains from one sample, sequenced in a study of CD8+ T cells in alopecia areata. The data were produced by immunoSEQ multiplex PCR, yet TCRdb's version contains in-frame clones alone and is incomplete. The table shows 55,000 to 65,000 clones, with about 40% occurring only once. Sample: NKG2D-low CD8+ T cells sorted from blood. These receptors originate from a human donor with alopecia areata. The CDR3 runs from the conserved cysteine through the conserved F or W. The D gene is left open where the match is weak. The listing skips clone size in some rows; elsewhere it reads once, few, many or a size class.

D gene	V gene	J gene	clone size	CDR3 DNA	CDR3 protein
TRBD2	TRBV13	TRBJ2-7	.	TGTGCCAGCAGCCGAGGAGGAGCTTTGCCGGGAGGGCCGGAGCAGTACTTC	CASSRGGALPGGPEQYF
.	TRBV4-3	TRBJ2-3	.	TGCGCCAGCAGCCAAGAACCCGCGGGGGCCCTCACAGATACGCAGTATTTT	CASSQEPAGALTDTQYF
.	TRBV4-1	TRBJ2-7	few	TGCGCCAGCAGCCAAGTCCAGACAGATCCCTCCTACGAGCAGTACTTC	CASSQVQTDPSYEQYF
.	TRBV27	TRBJ2-7	once	TGTGCCAGCAGTCCCGGCCCCATCGGTTCCTACGAGCAGTACTTC	CASSPGPIGSYEQYF
.	TRBV14	TRBJ2-7	.	TGTGCCAGCAGCCTCAAGATTGGGCTCACTTCCGAGCAGTACTTC	CASSLKIGLTSEQYF
TRBD2	TRBV7-2	TRBJ2-5	.	TGTGCCAGCAGCTTAGACACTAGCGGGAGAGTGAAAGAGACCCAGTACTTC	CASSLDTSGRVKETQYF
.	TRBV19	TRBJ2-1	few	TGTGCCAGTAGCCGGGCGGGCCCAACGGATGAGCAGTTCTTC	CASSRAGPTDEQFF
.	TRBV2	TRBJ2-7	few	TGTGCCAGCCTCGGGATATCCACCGTCTACGAGCAGTACTTC	CASLGISTVYEQYF
.	TRBV7-9	TRBJ2-7	.	TGTGCCAGCAGCTCGGGATTCTCCTACGAGCAGTACTTC	CASSSGFSYEQYF
.	TRBV7-9	TRBJ1-1	few	TGTGCCAGCAGCTTACAAGAGAACACTGAAGCTTTCTTT	CASSLQENTEAFF
.	TRBV7-9	TRBJ2-1	.	TGTGCCAGCAGCCCTCTATACAATGAGCAGTTCTTC	CASSPLYNEQFF
.	TRBV10-3	TRBJ2-3	few	TGTGCCATCAGTGAAGGCGGAAGCACAGATACGCAGTATTTT	CAISEGGSTDTQYF
.	TRBV30	TRBJ2-5	.	TGTGCCTGGACGGGCAACCAAGAGACCCAGTACTTC	CAWTGNQETQYF
TRBD1	TRBV5-4	TRBJ1-2	.	TGTGCCAGCAGCTCACAGGGGGTTGACTATGGCTACACCTTC	CASSSQGVDYGYTF
.	TRBV7-9	TRBJ1-2	.	TGTGCCAGCAGCTTTACAGACAACTATGGCTACACCTTC	CASSFTDNYGYTF